The sequence of this T cell receptor beta chain was determined in a study of Ad26.COV2.S vaccination and SARS-CoV-2 variants. Generated by immunoSEQ multiplex PCR, the TCRdb table keeps only in-frame clones and is missing some. The sample lists around 370,000 clones, just over 90% occurring once. Trimming cost V 10 bases and J 3 bases, with 13 bases left between them. The CDR3 runs 12 residues. The germline gives CDR1 SNHLY, CDR2 FYNNEI. With respect to this clone: Its antigen is not identified.

Findings of the study overall: Participants in the vaccine arm had higher spike-specific TCR breadth; placebo recipients had lower.

The source material was peripheral blood, sampled after recovery from COVID-19. This receptor was taken from a human donor who had recovered from COVID-19. The chain combines TRBV2 with TRBJ2-7; weak D call: TRBD1 (5 bases). For the CDR3, the DNA is TGTGCCACCGGACGAGACAGCTACGAGCAGTACTTC. Translation gives CATGRDSYEQYF.